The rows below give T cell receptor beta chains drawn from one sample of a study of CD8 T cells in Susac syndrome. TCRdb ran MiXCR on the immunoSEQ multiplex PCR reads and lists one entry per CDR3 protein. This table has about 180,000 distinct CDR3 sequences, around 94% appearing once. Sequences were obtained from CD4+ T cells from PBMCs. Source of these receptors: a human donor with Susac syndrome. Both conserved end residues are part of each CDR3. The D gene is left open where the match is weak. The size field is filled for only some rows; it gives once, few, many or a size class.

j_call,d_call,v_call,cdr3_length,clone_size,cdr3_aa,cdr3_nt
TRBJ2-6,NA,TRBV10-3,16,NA,CAISESWESGANVLTF,TGTGCCATCAGTGAGTCTTGGGAGTCTGGGGCCAACGTCCTGACTTTC
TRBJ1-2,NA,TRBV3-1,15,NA,CASSQDRTVNYGYTF,TGTGCCAGCAGCCAAGACCGGACAGTTAACTATGGCTACACCTTC
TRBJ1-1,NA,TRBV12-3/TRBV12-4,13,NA,CASSLRGRERAFF,TGTGCCAGCAGCCTCCGTGGAAGGGAGAGAGCTTTCTTT
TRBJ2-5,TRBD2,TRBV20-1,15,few,CSAKPGLAGQETQYF,TGCAGTGCTAAACCGGGACTAGCGGGTCAAGAGACCCAGTACTTC
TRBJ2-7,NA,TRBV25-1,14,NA,CASSVPGPIYEQYF,TGTGCCAGCAGTGTGCCGGGCCCCATCTACGAGCAGTACTTC
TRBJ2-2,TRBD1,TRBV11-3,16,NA,CASSSWTGPGTGELFF,TGTGCCAGCAGCTCTTGGACAGGGCCGGGCACCGGGGAGCTGTTTTTT
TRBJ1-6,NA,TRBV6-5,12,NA,CASSMKNSPLHF,TGTGCCAGCAGTATGAAAAATTCACCCCTCCACTTT
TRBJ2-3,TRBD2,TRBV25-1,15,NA,CASSVRRGGTDTQYF,TGTGCCAGCAGTGTCAGGCGGGGGGGTACAGATACGCAGTATTTT
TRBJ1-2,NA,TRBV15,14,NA,CATSRGQGEYGYTF,TGTGCCACCAGCCGGGGCCAAGGGGAATATGGCTACACCTTC
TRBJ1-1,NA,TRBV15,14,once,CATSRDYANTEAFF,TGTGCCACCAGCAGAGATTACGCAAACACTGAAGCTTTCTTT
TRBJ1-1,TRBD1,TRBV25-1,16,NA,CASTPGQGAGGTEAFF,TGTGCCAGCACACCGGGACAGGGGGCAGGAGGGACTGAAGCTTTCTTT
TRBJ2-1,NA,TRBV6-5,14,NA,CASYIGNPYNEQFF,TGTGCCAGTTACATCGGTAACCCCTACAATGAGCAGTTCTTC
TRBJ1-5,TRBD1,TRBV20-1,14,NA,CSAWGQGADQPQHF,TGCAGTGCCTGGGGACAGGGGGCCGATCAGCCCCAGCATTTT
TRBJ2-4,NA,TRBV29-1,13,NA,CSVAGTVGNIQYF,TGCAGCGTCGCGGGGACAGTGGGGAACATTCAGTACTTC
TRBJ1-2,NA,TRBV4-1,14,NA,CASSPIPRTNGYTF,TGCGCCAGCAGCCCTATACCACGGACCAATGGCTACACCTTC
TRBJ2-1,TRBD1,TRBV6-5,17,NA,CASSSRTQGKSYNEQFF,TGTGCCAGCAGTTCCAGAACACAGGGGAAGAGTTACAATGAGCAGTTCTTC
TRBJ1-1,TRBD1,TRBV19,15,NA,CASSMAGQLNTEAFF,TGTGCCAGTAGTATGGCGGGACAGTTGAACACTGAAGCTTTCTTT
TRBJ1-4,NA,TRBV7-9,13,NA,CASSPRGSEKLFF,TGTGCCAGCAGCCCCCGGGGGAGTGAAAAACTGTTTTTT
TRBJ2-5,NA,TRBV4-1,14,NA,CASSPNRVQETQYF,TGCGCCAGCAGCCCAAACAGGGTCCAAGAGACCCAGTACTTC
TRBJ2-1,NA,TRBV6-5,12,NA,CASHDGPNEQFF,TGTGCCAGCCACGACGGGCCCAATGAGCAGTTCTTC
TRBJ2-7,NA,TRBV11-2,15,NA,CASSPARGSSYEQYF,TGTGCCAGCAGCCCCGCTCGGGGTAGCTCCTACGAGCAGTACTTC
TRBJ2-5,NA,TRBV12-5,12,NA,CASGRESETQYF,TGTGCTAGTGGCAGGGAGAGTGAGACCCAGTACTTC
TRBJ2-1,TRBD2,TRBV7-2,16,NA,CASSLTGLLSYNEQFF,TGTGCCAGCAGCTTAACGGGACTACTTTCCTACAATGAGCAGTTCTTC
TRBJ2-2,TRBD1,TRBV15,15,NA,CATSKGQVNTGELFF,TGTGCCACCAGCAAGGGACAGGTGAACACCGGGGAGCTGTTTTTT
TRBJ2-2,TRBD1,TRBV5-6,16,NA,CASSQLGDSHTGELFF,TGTGCCAGCTCCCAATTGGGGGACAGTCATACCGGGGAGCTGTTTTTT
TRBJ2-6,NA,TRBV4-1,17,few,CASSQDEPGSGANVLTF,TGCGCCAGCAGCCAAGATGAGCCAGGCTCTGGGGCCAACGTCCTGACTTTC
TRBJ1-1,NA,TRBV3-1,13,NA,CASSLHGGGEAFF,TGTGCCAGCAGCCTTCACGGGGGAGGTGAAGCTTTCTTT
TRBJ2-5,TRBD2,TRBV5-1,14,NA,CASSSLAAQETQYF,TGCGCCAGCAGCTCACTAGCGGCCCAAGAGACCCAGTACTTC
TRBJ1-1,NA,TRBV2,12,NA,CASSLQAREAFF,TGTGCCAGCAGCCTACAGGCAAGAGAAGCTTTCTTT
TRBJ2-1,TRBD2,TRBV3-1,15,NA,CASSQVGGRRNEQFF,TGTGCCAGCAGCCAAGTGGGGGGGAGAAGAAATGAGCAGTTCTTC
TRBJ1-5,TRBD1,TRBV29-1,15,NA,CSVEETGEGNQPQHF,TGCAGCGTTGAAGAGACAGGGGAAGGTAATCAGCCCCAGCATTTT
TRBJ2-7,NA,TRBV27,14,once,CASRSRWGSYEQYF,TGTGCCAGCAGGTCGAGGTGGGGCTCCTACGAGCAGTACTTC
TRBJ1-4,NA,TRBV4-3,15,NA,CASSPAGVSNEKLFF,TGCGCCAGCAGCCCGGCGGGGGTGTCTAATGAAAAACTGTTTTTT
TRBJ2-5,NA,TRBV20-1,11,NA,CSAGTEETQYF,TGCAGTGCTGGGACGGAAGAGACCCAGTACTTC
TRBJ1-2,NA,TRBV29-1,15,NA,CSVEGEASANYGYTF,TGCAGCGTTGAAGGTGAGGCATCGGCTAACTATGGCTACACCTTC
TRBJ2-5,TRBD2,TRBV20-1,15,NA,CSGSGAGAPKVNQYF,TGCAGTGGGTCGGGAGCGGGGGCCCCGAAAGTAAACCAGTACTTC
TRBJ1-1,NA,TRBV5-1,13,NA,CASSLAENSEAFF,TGCGCCAGCAGCTTGGCCGAAAATTCTGAAGCTTTCTTT
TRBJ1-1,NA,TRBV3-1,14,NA,CASSQTWDNTEAFF,TGTGCCAGCAGCCAAACCTGGGACAACACTGAAGCTTTCTTT
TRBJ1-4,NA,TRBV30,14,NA,CAWGPGARGEKLFF,TGTGCCTGGGGACCGGGAGCTAGGGGGGAAAAACTGTTTTTT
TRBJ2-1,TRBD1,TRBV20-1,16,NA,CSAREPRQGRWDEQFF,TGCAGTGCTAGAGAGCCGCGACAGGGGAGGTGGGATGAGCAGTTCTTC
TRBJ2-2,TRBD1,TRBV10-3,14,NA,CAITGQGETGELFF,TGTGCCATCACGGGACAGGGGGAGACCGGGGAGCTGTTTTTT
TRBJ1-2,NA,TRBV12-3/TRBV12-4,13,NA,CASREQGYHGYTF,TGTGCCAGCAGGGAACAGGGTTATCATGGCTACACCTTC
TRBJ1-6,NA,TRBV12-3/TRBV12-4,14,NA,CASSFKFGNSPLHF,TGTGCCAGCAGTTTTAAGTTCGGGAATTCACCCCTCCACTTT